This TCR beta chain was identified during a study of shared clonotypes between healthy human individuals. This CDR3 spans 15 amino acids. Germline trimming cut 5 bases from V and 6 bases from J; bases unmatched to any gene: 13. Germline V gives CDR1 LNHDA, CDR2 SQIVND (reference sequence). General study results and limits: The study found lower generation probabilities in non-shared clonotypes than in those shared by all four donors. It was the few donors that limited the genetic and exposure-history diversity represented. Among a few donors, 4.5% to 5.5% of naive CD4 clonotypes were found in common. Estimated clonotype richness was generally higher in naive than memory subsets.

Method: immunoSEQ multiplex PCR; TCRdb's copy keeps in-frame clones and lacks some. This sample carries some 2,400,000 clones, approximately 96% of them seen once, and the ten largest clones take about 0.13%. A note on this clone: Antigen unknown.

This clonotype was obtained from a man between 18 and 35 years old in good health. The sample taken for sequencing was naive CD4+ T cells sorted from blood. The subset denotes: CD45RA+ positively selected. The chain recombines TRBV19 with TRBJ2-7; 7 bases line up with TRBD1. Here the CDR3 DNA reads TGTGCCAGTAGTCCAGCCAGACAGGGTTTCGCCGAGCAGTACTTC. Protein sequence: CASSPARQGFAEQYF.